What follows are 4 T cell receptor beta chains derived from one specimen sequenced in a study of memory CD4+ T cells and cytomegalovirus serostatus (dated by TCRdb to between 2018 and 2020). A FACSAria II was used to sort memory CD4+ T cells, defined as single viable CD3+CD4+CD8-CD45RO+ cells. Library preparation used the immunoSEQ multiplex PCR assay. Drawn from immuneACCESS, this table holds only the in-frame rearrangements with V and J called that TCRdb kept. Clones are partly lost; checked studies trace under half to an unresolved V gene and leave the rest unexplained. A total of about 59,000 clones appear in this sample, about three quarters of them only once. The ten largest clonotypes hold about 1% of the sample. What was sequenced was memory CD4+ T cells from blood. These receptors all come from an adult in good health and CMV-seronegative.

The chain employs TRBV7-9 and TRBJ2-1; possible D gene TRBD1, 5 bases. The germline V gene encodes CDR1 SEHNR and CDR2 FQNEAQ (reference sequence). This CDR3 is 14 amino acids long. Trimming stripped 3 bases from V and 6 bases from J, with 12 bases between. The CDR3 DNA reads TGTGCCAGCAGCTTCGCAGGGTCTACCAATGAGCAGTTCTTC. It yields the protein CASSFAGSTNEQFF. The entire variable domain, with the rest obtained from reference TRBV7-9 and TRBJ2-1, is as follows: DTGVSQNPRHKITKRGQNVTFRCDPISEHNRLYWYRQTLGQGPEFLTYFQNEAQLEKSRLLSDRFSAERPKGSFSTLEIQRTEQGDSAMYLCASSFAGSTNEQFFGPGTRLTVL.

The chain couples TRBV10-1 to TRBJ1-6; D is ambiguous. In germline, CDR1 is WNHNN, CDR2 SYGVQD (reference sequence). Between the trimmed V and J ends, which lost 5 bases and 7 bases, there was a span of 12 bases. The CDR3 is 14 residues long. CDR3 in amino acids: CASSSGSRNSPLHF. The CDR3 DNA follows: TGCGCCAGCAGTTCCGGGTCAAGAAATTCACCCCTCCACTTT.

This clone was picked up a small number of times. The chain is built from TRBV5-6 and TRBJ1-1; D call uncertain. V shed 0 bases and J shed 3 bases, with 21 bases lying between them. There are 18 residues in the CDR3. Germline V CDR1 and CDR2: SGHDT, YYEEEE. The CDR3 bases are TGTGCCAGCAGCTTGGAGTTTGGCATTATCGTAGGAGACACTGAAGCTTTCTTT. It translates to CASSLEFGIIVGDTEAFF.

This clone was counted once. This chain uses TRBV30 with TRBJ1-2; 9 bases fit TRBD1. Per the germline V gene, CDR1 is GTSNPN and CDR2 is SVGIG (reference sequence). Trimming cost V 4 bases and J 7 bases; bases outside gene matches: 4. The CDR3 contains 12 residues. The chain's CDR3 is CAWTQGAGGYTF. In DNA form, the CDR3 reads TGTGCCTGGACACAGGGGGCGGGTGGCTACACCTTC.